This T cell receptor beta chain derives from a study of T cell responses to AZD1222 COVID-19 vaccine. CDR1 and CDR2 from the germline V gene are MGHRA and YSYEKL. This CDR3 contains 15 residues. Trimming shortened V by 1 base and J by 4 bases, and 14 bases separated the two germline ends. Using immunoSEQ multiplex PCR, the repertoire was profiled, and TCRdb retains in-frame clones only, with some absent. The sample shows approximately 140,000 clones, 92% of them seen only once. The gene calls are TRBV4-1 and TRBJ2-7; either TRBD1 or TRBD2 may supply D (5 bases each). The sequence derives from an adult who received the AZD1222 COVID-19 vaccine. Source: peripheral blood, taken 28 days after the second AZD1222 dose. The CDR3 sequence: CASSQAGTETYEQYF. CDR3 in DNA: TGCGCCAGCAGCCAAGCCGGGACGGAGACTTACGAGCAGTACTTC.